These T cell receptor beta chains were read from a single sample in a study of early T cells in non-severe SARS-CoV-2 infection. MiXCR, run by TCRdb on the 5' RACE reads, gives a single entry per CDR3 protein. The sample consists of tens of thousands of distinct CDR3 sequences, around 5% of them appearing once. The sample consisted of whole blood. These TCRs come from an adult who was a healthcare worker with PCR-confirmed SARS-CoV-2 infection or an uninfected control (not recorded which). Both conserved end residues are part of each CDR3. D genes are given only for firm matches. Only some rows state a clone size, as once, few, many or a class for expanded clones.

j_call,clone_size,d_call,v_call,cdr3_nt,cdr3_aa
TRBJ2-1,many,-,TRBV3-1,TGTGCCAGCAGCCAAGGAGGGGTAGCTTCCAATGAGCAGTTCTTC,CASSQGGVASNEQFF
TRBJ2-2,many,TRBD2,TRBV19,TGTGCCAGTAGGGGGACTAGCAACACCGGGGAGCTGTTTTTT,CASRGTSNTGELFF
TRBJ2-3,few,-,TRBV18,TGTGCCAGCTCACCACTGTCGTCCGCAGATACGCAGTATTTT,CASSPLSSADTQYF
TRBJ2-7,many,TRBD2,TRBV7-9,TGTGCCAGCAGCTTAGCCCTGGGGACTACCCCCGAGCAGTACTTC,CASSLALGTTPEQYF
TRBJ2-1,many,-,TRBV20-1,TGCAGTTTAATCGGTGTCGAAAACTCCTACAATGAGCAGTTCTTC,CSLIGVENSYNEQFF
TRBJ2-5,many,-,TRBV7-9,TGTGCCAGCAGCTTTGCGAGCACTGAGACCCAGTACTTC,CASSFASTETQYF
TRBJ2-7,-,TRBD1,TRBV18,TGTGTCAGCTCACCCCCATTGACAACAGGGGCCTACGAGCAGTACTTC,CVSSPPLTTGAYEQYF
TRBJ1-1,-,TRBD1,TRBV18,TGTGCCAGCTCACCGGCGCTCACAGGGGAGAACACTGAAGCTTTCTTT,CASSPALTGENTEAFF
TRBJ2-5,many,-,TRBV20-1,TGCAGTGCTAGCAGGGAGAAAGAGACCCAGTACTTC,CSASREKETQYF
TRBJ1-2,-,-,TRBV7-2,TGTGCCAGCAGCCCTTTCAAGAATGCTAACTATGGCTACACCTTC,CASSPFKNANYGYTF
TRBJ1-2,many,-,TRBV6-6,TGTGCCAGCAGTTACTCGACAGGATATGGCTACACCTTC,CASSYSTGYGYTF
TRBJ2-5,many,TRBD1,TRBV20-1,TGCAGTGCTAGAGATCCGGCAGGGGGAGAGACCCAGTACTTC,CSARDPAGGETQYF
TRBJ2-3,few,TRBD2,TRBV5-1,TGCGCCAGCGGAGCCGGACTAGCGGGAGTGATGACAGATACGCAGTATTTT,CASGAGLAGVMTDTQYF
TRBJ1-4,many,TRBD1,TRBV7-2,TGTGCCAGCAGGACAGGGGGTAATGAAAAACTGTTTTTT,CASRTGGNEKLFF
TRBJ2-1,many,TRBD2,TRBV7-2,TGTGCCAGCAGCTTGACTAGCGGGATCCTCAATGAGCAGTTCTTC,CASSLTSGILNEQFF
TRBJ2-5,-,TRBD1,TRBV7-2,TGTGCCAGCAGCAACCAGGGACAGCCCCAAGAGACCCAGTACTTC,CASSNQGQPQETQYF
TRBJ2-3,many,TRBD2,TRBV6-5,TGTGCCAGCAGTTCGGGACTAGCGGGAGGGGGCACAGATACGCAGTATTTT,CASSSGLAGGGTDTQYF
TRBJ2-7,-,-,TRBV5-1,TGCGCCAGCAGCGGAGACAAGACCTTCAGCGAGCAGTACTTC,CASSGDKTFSEQYF
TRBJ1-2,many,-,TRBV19,TGTGCCAGTAGTTACCCCTCCCCAGTCGGTGCTGGTGGCTACACCTTC,CASSYPSPVGAGGYTF
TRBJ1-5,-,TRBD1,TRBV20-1,TGCAGTGCCCACGAGACAGGGGGCAGCCAGCCCCAGCATTTT,CSAHETGGSQPQHF
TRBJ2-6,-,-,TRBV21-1,TGTGCCAGAGCAAACCTGGGGGCCGACAGCTCTGGGGCCAACGTCCTGACTTTC,CARANLGADSSGANVLTF
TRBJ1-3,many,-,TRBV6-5,TGTGCCAGCAGACCCGACACATCCTCTGGAAACACCATATATTTT,CASRPDTSSGNTIYF
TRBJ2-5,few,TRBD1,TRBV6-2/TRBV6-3,TGTGCCAGCAGTAATCTGGACAGGGGGCATGAGAAGACCCAGTACTTC,CASSNLDRGHEKTQYF
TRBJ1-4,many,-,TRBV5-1,TGCGCCAGCAGGTCCGATACAACTAATGAAAAACTGTTTTTT,CASRSDTTNEKLFF
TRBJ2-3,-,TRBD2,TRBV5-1,TGCGCCAGCAGCTTGGAACTAGCGGGATTAGATACGCAGTATTTT,CASSLELAGLDTQYF
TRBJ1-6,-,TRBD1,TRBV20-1,TGCAGTGCTAGAGTAGGACAGGGCTTCAATTCACCCCTCCACTTT,CSARVGQGFNSPLHF
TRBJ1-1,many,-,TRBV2,TGTGCCAGCAGTTCGGGACGGCAGAACACTGAAGCTTTCTTT,CASSSGRQNTEAFF
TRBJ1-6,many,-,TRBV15,TGTGCCACCAGCAGTGACAGGTTTTCACCCCTCCACTTT,CATSSDRFSPLHF
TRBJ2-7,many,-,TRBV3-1,TGTGCCAGCAGCGGGAGTCGCCTGGGAGAGCAGTACTTC,CASSGSRLGEQYF
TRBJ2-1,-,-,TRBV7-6,TGTGCCAGCAGCTTAGTTGGAAATGAGCAGTTCTTC,CASSLVGNEQFF
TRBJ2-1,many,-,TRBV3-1,TGTGCCAGCAGCCAAGGGTTTGGGTTTTCCCTCCACAATGAGCAGTTCTTC,CASSQGFGFSLHNEQFF
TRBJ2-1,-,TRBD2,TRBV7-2,TGTGCCAGCAGCTTAGTGGCTAGCGGCAAACTTCGCAATGAGCAGTTCTTC,CASSLVASGKLRNEQFF
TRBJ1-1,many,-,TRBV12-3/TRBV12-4,TGTGCCAGCAGCACCCTTGGGGCTGGGAGTAGCACTGAAGCTTTCTTT,CASSTLGAGSSTEAFF
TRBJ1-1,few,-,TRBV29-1,TGCAGCGTTGAAGGACAGACGAACACTGAAGCTTTCTTT,CSVEGQTNTEAFF
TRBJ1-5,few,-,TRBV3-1,TGTGCCAGCAGCCAAATAGGCCAGCCCCAGCATTTT,CASSQIGQPQHF
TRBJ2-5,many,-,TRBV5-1,TGCGCCAGCAGGTCGGGGTCAGAGACCCAGTACTTC,CASRSGSETQYF
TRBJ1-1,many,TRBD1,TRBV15,TGTGCCACCAGCAGAGGGGGGACAGGCAGCAACACTGAAGCTTTCTTT,CATSRGGTGSNTEAFF
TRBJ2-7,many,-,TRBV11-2,TGTGCCAGCAGCCCCCCCCACAACTACGAGCAGTACTTC,CASSPPHNYEQYF
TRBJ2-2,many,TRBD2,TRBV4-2,TGTGCCAGCAGCCCTGAGGGACTAGCGGGAGTTGGGGAGCTGTTTTTT,CASSPEGLAGVGELFF
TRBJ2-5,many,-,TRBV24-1,TGTGCCACCAGCGGCCTAACCTCGGGGGATGAAGAGACCCAGTACTTC,CATSGLTSGDEETQYF
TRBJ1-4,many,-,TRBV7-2,TGTGCCAGCAGCTCGAAACAGGGATTTGGTACTAATGAAAAACTGTTTTTT,CASSSKQGFGTNEKLFF
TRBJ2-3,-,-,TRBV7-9,TGTGCCAGCAGCGCATTCCCGGGACGCCCGGCAGATACGCAGTATTTT,CASSAFPGRPADTQYF
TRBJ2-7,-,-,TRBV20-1,TGCAGTGCCCACCAAGGGGGGGACGAGCAGTACTTC,CSAHQGGDEQYF